What follows are 10 T cell receptor beta chains derived from one specimen sequenced in a study of cytomegalovirus exposure and HLA in healthy donors. Primers: 60 Vbeta forward and 13 Jbeta reverse. TCRdb keeps only in-frame clones here, not all; method: immunoSEQ multiplex PCR. Here the sample spans approximately 140,000 clones, approximately 70% being singletons. The sequencing sample was made of PBMCs. The receptors come from a woman between 55 and 75 years old in good health and CMV-seronegative.

V usage is TRBV9 and J usage is TRBJ2-1, with TRBD2 matching over 14 bases. The CDR3 runs 16 residues. V was pared by 4 bases and J by 9 bases, with 9 bases of the junction left unmatched. Per the germline V gene, CDR1 is SGDLS and CDR2 is YYNGEE. This CDR3 reads CASSPPGLAGEGEQFF. The CDR3 DNA reads as TGTGCCAGCAGCCCACCGGGACTAGCGGGAGAGGGTGAGCAGTTCTTC.

A note on this clone: Other nucleotide sequences from this sample produce the same CDR3. The chain is built from TRBV27 and TRBJ1-1; 10 bases are shared with TRBD1. The CDR3 covers 14 residues. The junction had 1 base not matched to a gene; V was cut back by 2 bases and J by 4 bases. Germline values: CDR1 MNHEY, CDR2 SMNVEV (reference sequence). The CDR3 reads CASSLRTGGTEAFF. Here the CDR3 DNA reads TGTGCCAGCAGTTTACGGACAGGGGGCACTGAAGCTTTCTTT.

There are a few counts of this clone. The chain carries TRBV9 and TRBJ2-7, with a possible D match to TRBD2 (6 bases). The germline V gene encodes CDR1 SGDLS and CDR2 YYNGEE. The CDR3 contains 15 residues. V was clipped by 0 bases and J by 2 bases, with 12 bases between them. For the CDR3, the DNA is TGTGCCAGCAGCGTAGCGGCGGGACTCACCTACGAGCAGTACTTC. This encodes CASSVAAGLTYEQYF.

The chain joins TRBV7-2 to TRBJ1-2, with D perhaps matching TRBD1 (5 bases). The CDR3 is 15 residues long. V lost 1 base and J 1 base, leaving 10 bases between the germline ends. Germline assignment: CDR1 SGHTA and CDR2 FQGNSA. CDR3 DNA sequence: TGTGCCAGCAGCTTAGAAGTGGGGGGTAACTATGGCTACACCTTC. Residues: CASSLEVGGNYGYTF.

There are a few counts of this clone. The identical CDR3 is also encoded by other nucleotide sequences in the sample. The chain uses TRBV18 and TRBJ1-5; the match to TRBD1 covers 8 bases. There are 13 residues in the CDR3. Germline assignment: CDR1 KGHSH and CDR2 LQKENI. V dropped 10 bases and J dropped 3; count of bases not matched to a gene: 5. The CDR3 bases are TGTGCCACCGGGACAGGCGCCAATCAGCCCCAGCATTTT. The encoded protein is CATGTGANQPQHF.

This clone has a count of ten or more. Other DNA variants within this sample encode the same CDR3. The chain employs TRBV6-5 and TRBJ1-5, with D unresolved. CDR1 and CDR2 from the germline V gene are MNHEY and SVGAGI. V was shortened by 5 bases and J by 0 bases, with 8 bases between the two germline ends. The CDR3 runs 14 residues. CDR3 bases: TGTGCCAGCAGTCGCGGGAGTAGCAATCAGCCCCAGCATTTT. It encodes CASSRGSSNQPQHF.

V usage is TRBV5-1 and J usage is TRBJ1-1; 9 nucleotides line up with TRBD1. The V gene end was trimmed by 4 bases and the J gene end by 2 bases; junction bases not matched to a gene: 9. This CDR3 is built from 16 residues. CDR1 and CDR2 (germline): SGHRS, YFSETQ. CDR3 nucleotide sequence: TGCGCCAGCAGCCTACTAGGGACAGGGACAAACACTGAAGCTTTCTTT. As protein: CASSLLGTGTNTEAFF. Based on the CDR3 plus reference TRBV5-1 and TRBJ1-1, the full variable domain is KAGVTQTPRYLIKTRGQQVTLSCSPISGHRSVSWYQQTPGQGLQFLFEYFSETQRNKGNFPGRFSGRQFSNSRSEMNVSTLELGDSALYLCASSLLGTGTNTEAFFGQGTRLTVV.

This chain links TRBV7-2 with TRBJ2-3; 8 bases align to TRBD2. V lost 1 base, J lost 5 bases, and 8 bases stayed unmatched. Germline values: CDR1 SGHTA, CDR2 FQGNSA. The CDR3 runs to 16 residues. This chain's CDR3 is CASSLVGGGHGDTQYF. Here the CDR3 DNA reads TGTGCCAGCAGCTTAGTCGGGGGGGGGCATGGAGATACGCAGTATTTT.

The J gene is TRBJ2-3, the V gene TRBV15; D remains unclear. V was cut by 3 bases and J by 5 bases, with 12 bases left in between. This CDR3 has 14 amino acids. Germline CDR1 and CDR2: LNHNV and YYDKDF (reference sequence). CDR3 loop: CATSRSLRGDTQYF. DNA of the CDR3: TGTGCCACCAGCAGGAGCCTCCGAGGAGATACGCAGTATTTT.

V is TRBV4-3 and J is TRBJ1-2; TRBD1 might be the D (5 bases). Trimming pared 2 bases from V and 3 bases from J, leaving 16 bases between. The CDR3 has 16 residues. The germline CDR1 and CDR2 sequences are LGHNA and YSLEER. The DNA for the CDR3 is TGCGCCAGCAGCCAATACATGGGGCGAGCAGACTATGGCTACACCTTC. As protein: CASSQYMGRADYGYTF.